The present entry profiles one T cell receptor (beta chain) with its context. Its antigen is not known. The CDR3 loop spans 12 amino acids. Germline CDR1 SGHRS, CDR2 YFSETQ. With 6 bases removed from V and 4 bases from J, the gap between germline ends came to 10 bases. The sample comes from a study of T cell responses to AZD1222 COVID-19 vaccine. The study, taken as a whole, reports: Epitopes outside B.1.351 and B.1.1.7 mutated regions reportedly drew nearly half of spike TCRs.

Only in-frame clones appear in the TCRdb table, and some are missing; sequencing was by immunoSEQ multiplex PCR. The sample lists approximately 130,000 clones; 90% to 95% were seen once. The TCR was taken from an adult in good health. The chain couples TRBV5-1 to TRBJ1-1; no firm D call. The specimen was peripheral blood, collected on day 0 of AZD1222 vaccination. CDR3 protein: CASKAQSTEAFF. As DNA, the CDR3 is TGCGCCAGCAAGGCTCAGAGCACTGAAGCTTTCTTT.